Shown below are 23 T cell receptor beta chains from a single sample sequenced in a study of shared clonotypes between healthy human individuals. Some clones are missing from TCRdb's copy, which holds only in-frame ones; the method was immunoSEQ multiplex PCR. This table holds a few million clones, 92% found once. The sequenced sample consisted of naive CD4+ T cells from PBMCs. Subset indicated: CD45RA+ positively selected. These receptors were taken from a man aged 18 to 30 in good health. Some clones in this sample may be carry-over from other donors' samples.

The chain carries TRBV6-6 and TRBJ2-7; TRBD1 or TRBD2 may be the D gene (5 bases each). The CDR3 is 12 residues long. The germline gives CDR1 MNHNY, CDR2 SVGAGI (reference sequence). With 2 bases removed from V and 5 bases from J, the gap between germline ends came to 7 bases. The chain's CDR3 is CASSYEGNEQYF. DNA for the CDR3: TGTGCCAGCAGTTACGAGGGGAACGAGCAGTACTTC.

The V gene is TRBV18, the J gene TRBJ2-6; D is possibly TRBD1 (6 bases). The length of the CDR3 is 18 residues. Trimming shortened V by 3 bases and J by 0 bases, and 15 bases separated the two germline ends. The germline V gene encodes CDR1 KGHSH and CDR2 LQKENI. The CDR3 DNA reads TGTGCCAGCTCACCCCTCAGGGGTAAAGACTCTGGGGCCAACGTCCTGACTTTC. Translation: CASSPLRGKDSGANVLTF. The full variable domain, with the rest looked up from reference TRBV18 and TRBJ2-6, is NAGVMQNPRHLVRRRGQEARLRCSPMKGHSHVYWYRQLPEEGLKFMVYLQKENIIDESGMPKERFSAEFPKEGPSILRIQQVVRGDSAAYFCASSPLRGKDSGANVLTFGAGSRLTVL.

J is TRBJ2-1 and V is TRBV7-6; 7 bases fit TRBD1. J lost 10 bases, V lost 2 bases, and 8 bases had no gene match. This CDR3 spans 14 amino acids. CDR1 is SGHVS, CDR2 FNYEAQ, per germline. CDR3 DNA: TGTGCCAGCAGCTTACTTCAGGGGGTCGGCGAGCAGTTCTTC. Amino acid sequence: CASSLLQGVGEQFF.

J is TRBJ2-2 and V is TRBV18; 8 bases match TRBD1. This CDR3 region has 16 residues. J was trimmed by 1 base and V by 4 bases; bases with no gene match: 5. Germline V lookup: CDR1 KGHSH, CDR2 LQKENI. CDR3 region: CASSQDRGRNTGELFF. The CDR3 DNA follows: TGTGCCAGCTCACAAGACAGGGGCCGGAACACCGGGGAGCTGTTTTTT.

The chain combines TRBV5-5 with TRBJ1-1; D remains ambiguous. The CDR3 loop spans 16 amino acids. Germline V lookup: CDR1 SGHKS, CDR2 YYEKEE (reference sequence). V was clipped by 2 bases and J by 3 bases, with 17 bases between them. The CDR3 protein is CASSLGTSGRYTEAFF. The CDR3 nucleotides read TGTGCCAGCAGCTTAGGCACCTCAGGACGGTACACTGAAGCTTTCTTT.

The chain has TRBV14 and TRBJ2-1, with D unclear. The CDR3 consists of 13 residues. In germline, CDR1 is SGHDN, CDR2 FVKESK. V was clipped by 1 base and J by 9 bases, with 10 bases between them. The CDR3 loop reads CASSQGLDGEQFF. The CDR3 DNA reads as TGTGCCAGCAGCCAAGGGCTAGATGGTGAGCAGTTCTTC.

CDR3 residues: CASSLRRGDGLTTYEQYF. CDR3 DNA sequence: TGTGCCAGCAGCTTAAGGCGGGGGGACGGACTAACTACCTACGAGCAGTACTTC. The chain employs TRBV7-9 and TRBJ2-7; 8 bases align to TRBD2. V lost 2 bases, J lost 2 bases, and 14 bases stayed unmatched. This CDR3 is built from 18 residues. Germline assignment: CDR1 SEHNR and CDR2 FQNEAQ (reference sequence).

The chain combines TRBV6-7 with TRBJ2-7; TRBD1 matches at 10 bases. TRBV6-7 is an open reading frame whose function is uncertain. With V trimmed by 2 bases and J by 0 bases, 10 bases remained unmatched. The CDR3 runs 18 residues. The CDR3 DNA sequence: TGTGCCAGCAGTTACCCCTTTACCGGGACAGGGGTCTCCTACGAGCAGTACTTC. Translating it yields CASSYPFTGTGVSYEQYF.

The CDR3 reads CASSRKREGTSTYNEQFF. The DNA for the CDR3 is TGTGCCAGCAGTCGGAAGCGGGAGGGAACATCGACCTACAATGAGCAGTTCTTC. The chain recombines TRBV28 with TRBJ2-1; TRBD2 matches 10 bases. The CDR3 consists of 18 residues. V shed 5 bases and J 2 bases; nucleotides not matched to a gene: 12. Germline lookup yields CDR1 MDHEN and CDR2 SYDVKM.

V gene TRBV6-9 combines with J gene TRBJ1-5; weak D call: TRBD1 (5 bases). Trimming stripped 5 bases from V and 6 bases from J, with 14 bases between. The CDR3 sequence is 14 residues long. Germline V gene lookup returns CDR1 MNHGY and CDR2 SVAAGI. The CDR3 region is CASSRGGRGQPQHF. The CDR3 nucleotides read TGTGCCAGCAGTCGCGGGGGTCGGGGTCAGCCCCAGCATTTT.

V gene TRBV27 combines with J gene TRBJ2-6; TRBD1 agrees at 7 bases. The germline CDR1 and CDR2 sequences are MNHEY and SMNVEV (reference sequence). Trimming cost V 5 bases and J 2 bases; bases outside gene matches: 6. The CDR3 runs 16 residues. The CDR3 here is CASSPYDRAGANVLTF. In DNA, the CDR3 is TGTGCCAGCAGTCCCTATGACAGGGCTGGGGCCAACGTCCTGACTTTC.

The gene calls are TRBV6-5 and TRBJ2-7, with 10 nucleotides matching TRBD1. Germline CDR1 is MNHEY and CDR2 is SVGAGI. Losses at the gene ends were 6 bases for V and 7 bases for J; bases not matched to a gene: 6. The CDR3 has 13 residues. The CDR3 sequence: CASRVDRGREQYF. CDR3 in DNA: TGTGCCAGCAGGGTCGACAGGGGGCGGGAGCAGTACTTC.

In this sample, this clone turned up a few times. The rearrangement uses TRBV4-2 and TRBJ1-1; 7 bases line up with TRBD1. The J segment lost 5 bases and the V segment lost 4 bases, leaving 13 bases of the junction unmatched. Germline lookup yields CDR1 LGHNA and CDR2 YNFKEQ. This CDR3 has 16 amino acids. Written as DNA, the CDR3 is TGTGCCAGCAGCCCAGGGGGGGGGACCGCAGGAACTGAAGCTTTCTTT. This translates into CASSPGGGTAGTEAFF.

The chain uses TRBV4-3 and TRBJ2-4, with D possibly TRBD1 on 6 matching bases. The length of the CDR3 is 15 residues. The V end was cut by 1 base, the J end by 7 bases, with 14 bases between. Per germline, CDR1 LGHNA and CDR2 YSLEER. CDR3 loop: CASSQGLGAGNIQYF. CDR3 nucleotides: TGCGCCAGCAGCCAAGGATTGGGGGCGGGCAACATTCAGTACTTC.

The rearrangement links TRBV28 to TRBJ2-7; 7 positions match TRBD1. There are 14 residues in the CDR3. Germline CDR1 reads MDHEN; CDR2 reads SYDVKM. Germline trimming cut 7 bases from V and 2 bases from J; bases unmatched to any gene: 8. CDR3 residues: CASTAGQDTYEQYF. The DNA of the CDR3 is TGTGCCAGCACCGCTGGACAGGACACCTACGAGCAGTACTTC.

The rearrangement uses TRBV11-2 and TRBJ2-7, with 9 nucleotides matching TRBD1. Germline CDR1 SGHAT, CDR2 FQNNGV. The ends lost 0 bases at V and 5 bases at J; junction bases unmatched: 8. CDR3 length: 16 residues. CDR3 in DNA: TGTGCCAGCAGCTTAGATCTGGGACAGGGTAAGCACGAGCAGTACTTC. It encodes CASSLDLGQGKHEQYF.

The chain carries TRBV5-6 and TRBJ1-1, with D uncertain. CDR1 and CDR2 (germline): SGHDT, YYEEEE. This CDR3 is built from 14 residues. V lost 3 bases, J lost 6 bases, and 15 bases lay in between. This chain's CDR3 is CASSSWAAFSEAFF. CDR3 nucleotides: TGTGCCAGCAGCTCCTGGGCAGCTTTTTCTGAAGCTTTCTTT.

V is TRBV14 and J is TRBJ2-7, with D tentatively TRBD2 (5 bases). The germline V and J ends were trimmed by 3 bases and 2 bases, with 11 bases remaining between them. CDR1 is SGHDN and CDR2 is FVKESK in the germline V gene. The CDR3 is 14 amino acids. The CDR3 loop is CASSQRTGTYEQYF. Written as DNA, the CDR3 is TGTGCCAGCAGCCAGCGGACTGGCACCTACGAGCAGTACTTC.

This clone was detected only a few times. The genes are TRBV18 and TRBJ1-5; D is unclear. Germline assignment: CDR1 KGHSH and CDR2 LQKENI. Trimming took 2 bases from V and 6 from J, leaving 8 bases between them. This CDR3 is built from 13 residues. The CDR3 reads CASSPFHGQPQHF. CDR3 in DNA: TGTGCCAGCTCACCATTCCACGGTCAGCCCCAGCATTTT.

The V and J genes are TRBV27 and TRBJ2-1; D gene unclear. The CDR3 covers 15 residues. The V gene lost 2 bases and the J gene lost 2 bases, with 10 bases spanning the gap. Germline CDR1 reads MNHEY; CDR2 reads SMNVEV (reference sequence). The CDR3 bases are TGTGCCAGCAGTTTAAGGCCCTCGGCCTACAATGAGCAGTTCTTC. It codes for CASSLRPSAYNEQFF.

J is TRBJ2-7 and V is TRBV18; TRBD1 or TRBD2 may be the D gene (5 bases each). The CDR3 has 15 amino acids. Per the germline V gene, CDR1 is KGHSH and CDR2 is LQKENI. V shed 1 base and J shed 3 bases, with 13 bases lying between them. CDR3 residues: CASSPQGAGGYEQYF. The CDR3 region has the DNA TGTGCCAGCTCACCACAAGGGGCCGGAGGCTACGAGCAGTACTTC.

The chain joins TRBV10-1 to TRBJ2-3; D is possibly TRBD1 (6 bases). The germline CDR1 and CDR2 sequences are WNHNN and SYGVQD (reference sequence). V was trimmed by 4 bases and J by 3 bases, leaving 11 bases between them. The CDR3 totals 14 residues. CDR3 sequence reads: CASSGGQITDTQYF. Written as DNA, the CDR3 is TGCGCCAGCAGTGGTGGACAGATTACAGATACGCAGTATTTT.

This chain uses TRBV4-2 with TRBJ2-3; 14 bases fit TRBD2. CDR3 length equals 17 residues. Germline values: CDR1 LGHNA, CDR2 YNFKEQ. Unmatched junction bases numbered 4, after V lost 0 bases and J lost 5 bases. Here the CDR3 reads CASSQEGLAGAGDTQYF. The DNA for the CDR3 is TGTGCCAGCAGCCAAGAGGGACTAGCGGGAGCGGGAGATACGCAGTATTTT.